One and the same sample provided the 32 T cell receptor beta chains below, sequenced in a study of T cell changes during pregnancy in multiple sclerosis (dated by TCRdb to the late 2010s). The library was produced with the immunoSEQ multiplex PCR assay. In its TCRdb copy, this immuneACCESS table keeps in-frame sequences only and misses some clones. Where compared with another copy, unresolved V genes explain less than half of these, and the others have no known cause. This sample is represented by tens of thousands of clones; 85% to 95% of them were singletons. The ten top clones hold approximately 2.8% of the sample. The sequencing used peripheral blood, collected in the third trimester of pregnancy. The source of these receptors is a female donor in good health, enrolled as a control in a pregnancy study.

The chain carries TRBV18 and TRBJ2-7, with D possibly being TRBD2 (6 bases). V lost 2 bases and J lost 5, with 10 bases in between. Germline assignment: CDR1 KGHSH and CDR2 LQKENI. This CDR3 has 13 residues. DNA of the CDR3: TGTGCCAGCTCACCAGCAGGAGGGAACGAGCAGTACTTC. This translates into CASSPAGGNEQYF.

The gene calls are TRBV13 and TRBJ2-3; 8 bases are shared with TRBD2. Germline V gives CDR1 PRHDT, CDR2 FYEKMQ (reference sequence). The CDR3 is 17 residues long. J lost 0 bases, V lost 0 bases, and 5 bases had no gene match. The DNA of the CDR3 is TGTGCCAGCAGCTTAGGCTCCCCTAGCGGGAGCACAGATACGCAGTATTTT. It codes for CASSLGSPSGSTDTQYF.

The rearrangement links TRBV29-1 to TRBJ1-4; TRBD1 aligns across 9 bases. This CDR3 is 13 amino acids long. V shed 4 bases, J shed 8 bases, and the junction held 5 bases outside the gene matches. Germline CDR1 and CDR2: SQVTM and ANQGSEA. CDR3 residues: CSVGYRGREKLFF. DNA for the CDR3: TGCAGCGTTGGGTACAGGGGGCGAGAAAAACTGTTTTTT.

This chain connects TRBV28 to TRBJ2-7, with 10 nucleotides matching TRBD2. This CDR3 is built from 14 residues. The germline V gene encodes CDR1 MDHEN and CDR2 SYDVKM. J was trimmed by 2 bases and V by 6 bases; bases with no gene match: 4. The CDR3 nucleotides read TGTGCCAGCAGCTCTCTAGCGGGGGCCTACGAGCAGTACTTC. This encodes CASSSLAGAYEQYF. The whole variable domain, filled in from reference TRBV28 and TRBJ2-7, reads DVKVTQSSRYLVKRTGEKVFLECVQDMDHENMFWYRQDPGLGLRLIYFSYDVKMKEKGDIPEGYSVSREKKERFSLILESASTNQTSMYLCASSSLAGAYEQYFGPGTRLTVT.

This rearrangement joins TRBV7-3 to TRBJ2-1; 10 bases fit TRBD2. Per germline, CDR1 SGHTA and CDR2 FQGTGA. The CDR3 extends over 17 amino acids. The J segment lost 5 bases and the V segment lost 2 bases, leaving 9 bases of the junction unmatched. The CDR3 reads CASSLYPSGSINNEQFF. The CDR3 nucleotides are TGTGCCAGCAGCTTATACCCTAGCGGGAGTATCAACAATGAGCAGTTCTTC. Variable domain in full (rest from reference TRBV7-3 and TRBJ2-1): GAGVSQTPSNKVTEKGKYVELRCDPISGHTALYWYRQSLGQGPEFLIYFQGTGAADDSGLPNDRFFAVRPEGSVSTLKIQRTERGDSAVYLCASSLYPSGSINNEQFFGPGTRLTVL.

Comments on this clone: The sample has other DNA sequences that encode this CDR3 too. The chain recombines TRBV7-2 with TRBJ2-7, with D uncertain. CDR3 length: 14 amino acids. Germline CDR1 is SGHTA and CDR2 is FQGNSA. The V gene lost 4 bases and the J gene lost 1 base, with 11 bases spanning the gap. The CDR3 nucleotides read TGTGCCAGCAGCTCCTATAGTGGTTCCTACGAGCAGTACTTC. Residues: CASSSYSGSYEQYF.

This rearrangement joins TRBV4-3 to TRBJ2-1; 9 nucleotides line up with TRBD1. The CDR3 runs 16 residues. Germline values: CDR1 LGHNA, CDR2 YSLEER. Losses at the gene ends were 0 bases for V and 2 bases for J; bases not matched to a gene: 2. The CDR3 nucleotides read TGCGCCAGCAGCCAAGATGGGGACAGGGCCTACAATGAGCAGTTCTTC. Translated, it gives CASSQDGDRAYNEQFF.

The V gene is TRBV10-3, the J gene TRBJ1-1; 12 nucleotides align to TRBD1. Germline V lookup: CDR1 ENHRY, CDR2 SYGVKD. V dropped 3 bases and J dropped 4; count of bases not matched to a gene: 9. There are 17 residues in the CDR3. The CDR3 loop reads CAISEGTGGGGGTEAFF. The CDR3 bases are TGTGCCATCAGTGAAGGGACAGGGGGCGGAGGAGGCACTGAAGCTTTCTTT.

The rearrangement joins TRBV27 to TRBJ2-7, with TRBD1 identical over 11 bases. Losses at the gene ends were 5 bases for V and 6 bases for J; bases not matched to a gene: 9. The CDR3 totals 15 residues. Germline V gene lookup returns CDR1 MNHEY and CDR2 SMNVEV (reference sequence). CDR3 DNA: TGTGCCAGCAGTCGGACAGGGGGCGCGGCCCCCGAGCAGTACTTC. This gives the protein CASSRTGGAAPEQYF.

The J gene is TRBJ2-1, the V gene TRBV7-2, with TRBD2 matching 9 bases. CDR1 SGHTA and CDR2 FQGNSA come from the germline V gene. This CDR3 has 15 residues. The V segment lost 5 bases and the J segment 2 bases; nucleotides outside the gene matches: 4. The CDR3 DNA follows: TGTGCCAGCAGCGATAGCGGGGGACCCTACAATGAGCAGTTCTTC. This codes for CASSDSGGPYNEQFF.

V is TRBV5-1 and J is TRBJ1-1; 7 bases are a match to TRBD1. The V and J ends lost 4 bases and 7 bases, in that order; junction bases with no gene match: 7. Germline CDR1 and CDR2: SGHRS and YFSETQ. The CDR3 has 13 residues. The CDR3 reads CASSLGQESEAFF. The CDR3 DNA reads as TGCGCCAGCAGCCTCGGACAGGAAAGTGAAGCTTTCTTT.

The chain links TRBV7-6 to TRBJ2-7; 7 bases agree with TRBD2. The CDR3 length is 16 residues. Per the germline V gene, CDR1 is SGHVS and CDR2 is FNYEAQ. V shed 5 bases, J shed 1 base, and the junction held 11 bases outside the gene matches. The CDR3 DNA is TGTGCCAGCAGCCGCGGTAGCGGGCGACCGTCCTACGAGCAGTACTTC. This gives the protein CASSRGSGRPSYEQYF. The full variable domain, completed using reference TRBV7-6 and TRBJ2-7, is GAGVSQSPRYKVTKRGQDVALRCDPISGHVSLYWYRQALGQGPEFLTYFNYEAQQDKSGLPNDRFSAERPEGSISTLTIQRTEQRDSAMYRCASSRGSGRPSYEQYFGPGTRLTVT.

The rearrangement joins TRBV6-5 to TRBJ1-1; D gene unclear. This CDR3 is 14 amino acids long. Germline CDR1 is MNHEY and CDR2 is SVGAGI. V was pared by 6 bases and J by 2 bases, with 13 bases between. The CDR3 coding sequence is TGTGCCAGCAGCCCTGCCGACACCAACACTGAAGCTTTCTTT. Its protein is CASSPADTNTEAFF.

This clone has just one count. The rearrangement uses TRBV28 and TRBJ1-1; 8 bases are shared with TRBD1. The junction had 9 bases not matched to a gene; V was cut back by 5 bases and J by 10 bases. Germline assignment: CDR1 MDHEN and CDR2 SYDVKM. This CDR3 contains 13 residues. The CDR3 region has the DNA TGTGCCAGCAGTCCCCTGACAGGGGAATTAGCTTTCTTT. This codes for CASSPLTGELAFF.

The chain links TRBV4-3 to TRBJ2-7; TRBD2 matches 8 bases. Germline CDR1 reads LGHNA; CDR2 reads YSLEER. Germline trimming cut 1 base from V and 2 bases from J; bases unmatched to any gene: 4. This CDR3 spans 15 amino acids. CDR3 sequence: CASSQASSGTYEQYF. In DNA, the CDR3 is TGCGCCAGCAGCCAAGCTAGTAGCGGGACCTACGAGCAGTACTTC.

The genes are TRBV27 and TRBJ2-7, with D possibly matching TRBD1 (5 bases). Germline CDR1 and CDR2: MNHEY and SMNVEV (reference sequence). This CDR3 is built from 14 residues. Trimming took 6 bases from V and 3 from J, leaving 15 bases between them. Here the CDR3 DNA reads TGTGCCAGCAGCTCCACCCCAGGGTACTACGAGCAGTACTTC. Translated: CASSSTPGYYEQYF.

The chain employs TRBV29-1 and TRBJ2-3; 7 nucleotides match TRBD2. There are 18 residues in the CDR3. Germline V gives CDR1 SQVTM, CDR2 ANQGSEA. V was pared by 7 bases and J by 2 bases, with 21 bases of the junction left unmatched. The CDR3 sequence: CSAPVWNRDYLSTDTQYF. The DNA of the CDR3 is TGCAGCGCCCCTGTGTGGAACCGGGACTACCTATCCACAGATACGCAGTATTTT.

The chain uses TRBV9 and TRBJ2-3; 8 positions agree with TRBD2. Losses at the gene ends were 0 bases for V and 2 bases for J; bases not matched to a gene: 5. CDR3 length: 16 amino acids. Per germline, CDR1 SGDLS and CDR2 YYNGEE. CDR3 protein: CASSVDPSGYTDTQYF. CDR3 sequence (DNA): TGTGCCAGCAGCGTAGACCCTAGCGGGTACACAGATACGCAGTATTTT.

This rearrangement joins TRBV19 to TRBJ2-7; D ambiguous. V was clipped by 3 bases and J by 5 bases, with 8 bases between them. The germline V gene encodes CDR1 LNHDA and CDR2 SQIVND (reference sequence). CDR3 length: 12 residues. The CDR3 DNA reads TGTGCCAGTAGTATTTCCCAAAACGAGCAGTACTTC. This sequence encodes CASSISQNEQYF.

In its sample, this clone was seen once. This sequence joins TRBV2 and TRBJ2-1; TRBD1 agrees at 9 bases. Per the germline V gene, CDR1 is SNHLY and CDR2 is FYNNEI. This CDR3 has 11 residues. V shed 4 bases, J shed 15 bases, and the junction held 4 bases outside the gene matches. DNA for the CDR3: TGTGCCAGCAGTGTACAGGGGGCGCGGTTCTTC. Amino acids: CASSVQGARFF. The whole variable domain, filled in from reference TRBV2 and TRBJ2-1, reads EPEVTQTPSHQVTQMGQEVILRCVPISNHLYFYWYRQILGQKVEFLVSFYNNEISEKSEIFDDQFSVERPDGSNFTLKIRSTKLEDSAMYFCASSVQGARFFGPGTRLTVL.

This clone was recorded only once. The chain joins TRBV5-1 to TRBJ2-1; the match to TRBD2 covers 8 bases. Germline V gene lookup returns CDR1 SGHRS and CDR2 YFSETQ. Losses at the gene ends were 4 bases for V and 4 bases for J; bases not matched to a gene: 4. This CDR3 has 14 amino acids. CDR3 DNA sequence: TGCGCCAGCAGCACACGGGGGGGATACAATGAGCAGTTCTTC. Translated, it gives CASSTRGGYNEQFF.

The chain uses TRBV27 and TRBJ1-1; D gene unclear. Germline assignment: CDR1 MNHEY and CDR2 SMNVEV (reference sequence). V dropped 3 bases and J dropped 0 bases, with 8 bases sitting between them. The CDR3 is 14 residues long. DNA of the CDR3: TGTGCCAGCAGTTTGGGCCTTCTGAACACTGAAGCTTTCTTT. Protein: CASSLGLLNTEAFF.

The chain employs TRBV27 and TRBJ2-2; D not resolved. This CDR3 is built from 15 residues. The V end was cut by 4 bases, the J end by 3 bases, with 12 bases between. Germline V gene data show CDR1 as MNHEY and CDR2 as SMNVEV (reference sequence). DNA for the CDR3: TGTGCCAGCAGTTACGTTCACCCGGACACCGGGGAGCTGTTTTTT. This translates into CASSYVHPDTGELFF.

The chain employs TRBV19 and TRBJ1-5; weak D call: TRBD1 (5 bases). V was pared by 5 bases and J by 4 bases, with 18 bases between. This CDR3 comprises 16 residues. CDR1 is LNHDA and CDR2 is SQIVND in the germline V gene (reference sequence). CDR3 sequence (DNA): TGTGCCAGTAGTCCCTGGGGGGGGGTAGGAAATCAGCCCCAGCATTTT. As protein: CASSPWGGVGNQPQHF. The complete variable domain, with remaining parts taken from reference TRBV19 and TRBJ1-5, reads DGGITQSPKYLFRKEGQNVTLSCEQNLNHDAMYWYRQDPGQGLRLIYYSQIVNDFQKGDIAEGYSVSREKKESFPLTVTSAQKNPTAFYLCASSPWGGVGNQPQHFGDGTRLSIL.

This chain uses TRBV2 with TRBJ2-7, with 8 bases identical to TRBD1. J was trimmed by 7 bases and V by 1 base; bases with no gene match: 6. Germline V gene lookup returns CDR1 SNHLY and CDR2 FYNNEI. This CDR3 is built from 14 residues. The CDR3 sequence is CASSEDRGLREQYF. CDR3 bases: TGTGCCAGCAGTGAAGACAGGGGGTTGAGGGAGCAGTACTTC. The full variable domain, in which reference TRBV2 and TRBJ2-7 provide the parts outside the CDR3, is EPEVTQTPSHQVTQMGQEVILRCVPISNHLYFYWYRQILGQKVEFLVSFYNNEISEKSEIFDDQFSVERPDGSNFTLKIRSTKLEDSAMYFCASSEDRGLREQYFGPGTRLTVT.

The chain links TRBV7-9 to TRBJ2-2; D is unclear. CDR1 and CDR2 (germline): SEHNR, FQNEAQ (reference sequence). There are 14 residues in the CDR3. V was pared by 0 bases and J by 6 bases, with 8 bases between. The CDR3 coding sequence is TGTGCCAGCAGCTTAGCCCTACTTTCCGGGGAGCTGTTTTTT. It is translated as CASSLALLSGELFF. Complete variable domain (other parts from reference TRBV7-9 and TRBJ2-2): DTGVSQNPRHKITKRGQNVTFRCDPISEHNRLYWYRQTLGQGPEFLTYFQNEAQLEKSRLLSDRFSAERPKGSFSTLEIQRTEQGDSAMYLCASSLALLSGELFFGEGSRLTVL.

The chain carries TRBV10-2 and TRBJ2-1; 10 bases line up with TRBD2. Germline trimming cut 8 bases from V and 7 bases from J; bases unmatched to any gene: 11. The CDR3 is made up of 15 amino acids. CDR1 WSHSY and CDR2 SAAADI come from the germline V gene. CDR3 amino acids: CASRSASGRSNEQFF. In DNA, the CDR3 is TGCGCCAGCCGGAGTGCTAGCGGGAGAAGTAATGAGCAGTTCTTC.

In nucleotides, the CDR3 is TGTGCCAGCACTTGGACTACCCTCTTGGATGAGCAGTTCTTC. Amino acids: CASTWTTLLDEQFF. The chain has TRBV6-1 and TRBJ2-1, with a possible D match to TRBD2 (6 bases). The ends were cut back, 7 bases at V and 8 bases at J, with 18 bases in the middle. This CDR3 comprises 14 residues. The V gene's germline CDR1 is MNHNS and CDR2 SASEGT.

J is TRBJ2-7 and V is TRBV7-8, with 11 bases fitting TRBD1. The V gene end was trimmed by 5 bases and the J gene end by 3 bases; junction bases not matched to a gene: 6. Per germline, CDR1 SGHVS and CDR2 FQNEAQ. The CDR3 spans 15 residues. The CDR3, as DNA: TGTGCCAGCAGCCCGTGGACAGGGGGCTTCTACGAGCAGTACTTC. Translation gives CASSPWTGGFYEQYF.

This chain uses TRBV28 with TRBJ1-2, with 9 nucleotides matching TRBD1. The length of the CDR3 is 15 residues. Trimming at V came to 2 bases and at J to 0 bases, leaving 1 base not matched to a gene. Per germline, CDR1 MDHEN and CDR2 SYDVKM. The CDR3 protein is CASSLRTGANYGYTF. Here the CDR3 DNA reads TGTGCCAGCAGTTTAAGGACAGGGGCTAACTATGGCTACACCTTC.

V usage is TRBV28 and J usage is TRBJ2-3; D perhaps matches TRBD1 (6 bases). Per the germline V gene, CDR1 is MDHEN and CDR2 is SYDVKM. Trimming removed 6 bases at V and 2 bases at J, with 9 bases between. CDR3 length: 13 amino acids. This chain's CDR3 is CASRTGHTDTQYF. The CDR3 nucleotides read TGTGCCAGCAGGACAGGACACACAGATACGCAGTATTTT.

CDR3 protein: CASSRGGPDTQYF. The CDR3 DNA reads as TGCGCCAGCAGCCGGGGGGGACCAGATACGCAGTATTTT. This rearrangement joins TRBV4-1 to TRBJ2-3; 7 nucleotides agree with TRBD2. There are 13 residues in the CDR3. Trimming took 4 bases from V and 4 from J; bases not matched to a gene: 2. Germline V gene sequence: CDR1 MGHRA, CDR2 YSYEKL.